This entry lists 25 T cell receptor beta chains sequenced from one sample in a study of cytomegalovirus exposure and HLA in healthy donors (dated by TCRdb to about 2017). The library was produced with the immunoSEQ multiplex PCR assay. For the multiplex PCR, a mixture combining 60 forward primers for TCR Vbeta segments and 13 reverse primers for TCR Jbeta segments was used. TCRdb retrieved this table from immuneACCESS and kept in-frame rearrangements only. Not all clones are present; in checked studies, unresolved V genes account for under half, and no reason is known for the remainder. The sample data list more than 85,000 clones, and over 70% of these were observed just once. The ten largest account for about 5% of the sample. The source material was PBMCs. The receptors here all came from a male donor in good health and CMV-seronegative.

The CDR3 loop is CASSEVQAISSPLHF. For the CDR3, the DNA is TGTGCCAGCAGTGAAGTTCAGGCCATAAGTTCACCCCTCCACTTT. The chain employs TRBV6-1 and TRBJ1-6; D unclear. From germline, CDR1 is MNHNS and CDR2 SASEGT. The V end was cut by 1 base, the J end by 9 bases, with 13 bases between. This CDR3 has 15 residues.

This sequence joins TRBV14 and TRBJ2-2, with a possible D match to TRBD1 (5 bases). The CDR3 length is 16 residues. Germline-derived CDR1 and CDR2 are SGHDN and FVKESK. V was cut by 2 bases and J by 4 bases, with 14 bases left in between. The CDR3 DNA reads TGTGCCAGCAGCCAATACCGGACACCCGCCACCGGGGAGCTGTTTTTT. Translated, it gives CASSQYRTPATGELFF.

A single count supports this clone. The chain carries TRBV28 and TRBJ1-2; D is uncertain. From germline, CDR1 is MDHEN and CDR2 SYDVKM. Trimming took 2 bases from V and 5 from J, leaving 9 bases between them. CDR3 length: 13 amino acids. CDR3 in DNA: TGTGCCAGCAGTTTAGAACGGGAGTATGGCTACACCTTC. As protein: CASSLEREYGYTF.

J is TRBJ2-5 and V is TRBV10-3; 14 positions match TRBD2. V shed 10 bases and J 4 bases; nucleotides not matched to a gene: 8. This CDR3 region has 15 residues. In germline, CDR1 is ENHRY, CDR2 SYGVKD. The CDR3 bases are TGTGCCACCGGGACTAGCGGGAGTTTAGGAGAGACCCAGTACTTC. Protein product: CATGTSGSLGETQYF.

The gene calls are TRBV27 and TRBJ1-1; TRBD1 might be the D (5 bases). Trimming took 4 bases from V and 0 from J, leaving 12 bases between them. There are 15 residues in the CDR3. Germline loops: CDR1 MNHEY, CDR2 SMNVEV (reference sequence). Here the CDR3 reads CASSSVDTLNTEAFF. The CDR3 DNA sequence: TGTGCCAGCAGTTCAGTGGACACGCTGAACACTGAAGCTTTCTTT.

This chain joins TRBV11-3 and TRBJ2-7, with TRBD2 matching over 11 bases. J gave up 7 bases and V 5 bases, and 19 bases lay outside the gene matches. Germline CDR1 and CDR2: SGHNT and YENEEA. CDR3 length equals 18 residues. The CDR3 DNA follows: TGTGCCAGCAGCCCTGGGACTAGCGGAGTGGCGAGCTCTGGGGAGCAGTACTTC. Protein: CASSPGTSGVASSGEQYF.

The chain has TRBV2 and TRBJ1-2; 11 nucleotides align to TRBD1. This CDR3 contains 16 residues. V dropped 4 bases and J dropped 8; count of bases not matched to a gene: 12. Germline V gene data show CDR1 as SNHLY and CDR2 as FYNNEI. CDR3 loop: CASSAPFPDRGRGYTF. CDR3 nucleotides: TGTGCCAGCAGTGCCCCCTTTCCGGACAGGGGGCGAGGCTACACCTTC.

This clone has a count of ten or more. CDR3 residues: CASSLASSGGVTEAFF. The CDR3 DNA sequence: TGTGCCAGCAGCTTAGCGTCTTCCGGGGGTGTCACTGAAGCTTTCTTT. V is TRBV11-2 and J is TRBJ1-1, with TRBD1 as a possible D gene (5 bases). CDR3 length: 16 residues. The V and J ends lost 1 base and 4 bases respectively, with 16 bases between them. In germline, CDR1 is SGHAT, CDR2 FQNNGV.

J is TRBJ1-3 and V is TRBV18; 7 bases line up with TRBD1. Per the germline V gene, CDR1 is KGHSH and CDR2 is LQKENI. V was pared by 0 bases and J by 0 bases, with 8 bases of the junction left unmatched. CDR3 size: 18 residues. The CDR3 protein is CASSPPQGVVPSGNTIYF. In nucleotides, the CDR3 is TGTGCCAGCTCACCACCGCAGGGGGTAGTACCCTCTGGAAACACCATATATTTT.

J is TRBJ1-5 and V is TRBV19; the match to TRBD1 covers 7 bases. Trimming removed 5 bases from V and 5 bases from J; junction bases left unmatched: 9. The germline CDR1 and CDR2 sequences are LNHDA and SQIVND (reference sequence). This CDR3 spans 15 amino acids. The CDR3 reads CASSETGTAHQPQHF. The CDR3 region has the DNA TGTGCCAGTAGTGAAACCGGGACAGCCCATCAGCCCCAGCATTTT.

V usage is TRBV9 and J usage is TRBJ2-6, with TRBD1 matching over 9 bases. The CDR3 loop spans 17 amino acids. CDR1 is SGDLS, CDR2 YYNGEE, per germline. The V segment lost 0 bases and the J segment 2 bases; nucleotides outside the gene matches: 3. The CDR3 sequence: CASSVVTGGAGANVLTF. CDR3 sequence (DNA): TGTGCCAGCAGCGTAGTTACAGGGGGCGCTGGGGCCAACGTCCTGACTTTC.

The V gene is TRBV4-2, the J gene TRBJ2-1; 10 nucleotides align to TRBD2. The CDR3 length is 15 residues. V lost 1 base to trimming and J lost 5 bases; unmatched junction nucleotides: 2. CDR1 and CDR2 from the germline V gene are LGHNA and YNFKEQ. The CDR3 DNA reads as TGTGCCAGCAGCCAAGCCACTAGCGGGAACAATGAGCAGTTCTTC. The encoded protein is CASSQATSGNNEQFF.

The J gene is TRBJ2-1, the V gene TRBV7-3; 9 nucleotides align to TRBD2. Germline CDR1 SGHTA, CDR2 FQGTGA. There are 15 residues in the CDR3. Trimming cost V 2 bases and J 6 bases; bases outside gene matches: 5. CDR3 nucleotides: TGTGCCAGCAGCTTAGTGCTAGCGGGGCCCAATGAGCAGTTCTTC. The encoded protein is CASSLVLAGPNEQFF.

This rearrangement joins TRBV6-1 to TRBJ2-3; 9 nucleotides line up with TRBD2. The germline gives CDR1 MNHNS, CDR2 SASEGT. The trim removed 2 bases at V and 10 bases at J, leaving 7 bases unmatched. The CDR3 extends over 14 amino acids. The CDR3 loop is CASSEWGLADAQYF. The DNA of the CDR3 is TGTGCCAGCAGTGAATGGGGACTAGCTGATGCGCAGTATTTT.

This clone was seen many times. V is TRBV6-1 and J is TRBJ2-7; 10 positions match TRBD2. V shed 2 bases and J 3 bases; nucleotides not matched to a gene: 4. Germline CDR1 and CDR2: MNHNS and SASEGT. The CDR3 is 15 residues long. The CDR3 nucleotides are TGTGCCAGCAGTGAACTAGCGGGAGACAGCTACGAGCAGTACTTC. It specifies CASSELAGDSYEQYF.

This chain links TRBV10-3 with TRBJ2-1, with D possibly matching TRBD2 (5 bases). The length of the CDR3 is 14 residues. Germline values: CDR1 ENHRY, CDR2 SYGVKD. V was trimmed by 2 bases and J by 9 bases, leaving 14 bases between them. The CDR3 DNA sequence: TGTGCCATCAGTGAGCCAACTAGGCAGAGTGAGCAGTTCTTC. This gives the protein CAISEPTRQSEQFF.

This clone was recorded once. The chain employs TRBV5-1 and TRBJ1-2, with TRBD1 identical over 7 bases. With 2 bases clipped from V and 11 bases from J, the junction kept 18 bases outside the gene matches. Germline lookup yields CDR1 SGHRS and CDR2 YFSETQ. This CDR3 comprises 16 residues. The CDR3 bases are TGCGCCAGCAGCTTCTTACGAACCGGGACAGACCCGGGATACACCTTC. This translates into CASSFLRTGTDPGYTF.

In DNA, the CDR3 is TGTGCCAGCAGCAAAGTAAAGGGGGTAGACTATGGCTACACCTTC. It is translated as CASSKVKGVDYGYTF. The chain employs TRBV21-1 and TRBJ1-2; TRBD1 is taken as the D call from the table, unchecked against the DNA. TRBV21-1 is shown as a pseudogene. The length of the CDR3 is 15 residues.

This clone was seen at least ten times. This sequence joins TRBV4-1 and TRBJ2-5; D possibly corresponds to TRBD1 (8 bases). CDR1 MGHRA and CDR2 YSYEKL come from the germline V gene. The CDR3 has 17 residues. Trimming took 4 bases from V and 2 from J, leaving 20 bases between them. The CDR3 loop is CASSLPRTGRDQETQYF. For the CDR3, the DNA is TGCGCCAGCAGCCTCCCTCGGACAGGGAGGGATCAAGAGACCCAGTACTTC.

This chain links TRBV7-9 with TRBJ2-6; TRBD1 aligns across 8 bases. The CDR3 is 18 residues long. Unmatched junction bases numbered 13, after V lost 5 bases and J lost 4 bases. Germline V CDR1 and CDR2: SEHNR, FQNEAQ (reference sequence). CDR3 sequence (DNA): TGTGCCAGCAGCCTACACACCCGGACAGGGTCCGGGGCCAACGTCCTGACTTTC. Amino acid sequence: CASSLHTRTGSGANVLTF.

The rearrangement joins TRBV27 to TRBJ2-7; 13 bases are a match to TRBD2. The CDR3 is made up of 17 amino acids. Trimming cost V 3 bases and J 3 bases; bases outside gene matches: 8. Germline CDR1 and CDR2: MNHEY and SMNVEV (reference sequence). This CDR3 is CASSFQLAGGRGYEQYF. The CDR3 DNA is TGTGCCAGCAGTTTTCAACTAGCGGGAGGGAGGGGCTACGAGCAGTACTTC.

The chain is built from TRBV7-2 and TRBJ1-1; D may be TRBD1 (6 bases). Germline CDR1 reads SGHTA; CDR2 reads FQGNSA. The CDR3 runs to 15 residues. With 4 bases removed from V and 2 bases from J, the gap between germline ends came to 14 bases. The CDR3 loop is CASSSGGAINTEAFF. The CDR3 coding sequence is TGTGCCAGCAGCTCGGGGGGCGCGATAAACACTGAAGCTTTCTTT.

The chain has TRBV5-6 and TRBJ1-6, with D possibly matching TRBD1 (6 bases). Germline CDR1 SGHDT, CDR2 YYEEEE. V gave up 4 bases and J gave up 8 bases, with 16 bases separating them. CDR3 size: 15 residues. Here the CDR3 DNA reads TGTGCCAGCAGCCGGGGGGCCGATAGGGATTCACCCCTCCACTTT. Protein: CASSRGADRDSPLHF.

The V and J genes are TRBV11-3 and TRBJ2-7; 8 bases are shared with TRBD1. The V gene's germline CDR1 is SGHNT and CDR2 YENEEA. V lost 5 bases, J lost 1 base, and 10 bases stayed unmatched. This CDR3 spans 16 amino acids. The CDR3 bases are TGTGCCAGCAGCGAGGGACAGGTTTTTCTGTCCTACGAGCAGTACTTC. This codes for CASSEGQVFLSYEQYF.

Here the CDR3 DNA reads TGCGCCAGCAGCCACCGACAGGGGAGGGAGAATCAGCCCCAGCATTTT. Its protein product is CASSHRQGRENQPQHF. The rearrangement uses TRBV4-1 and TRBJ1-5; 8 bases are shared with TRBD1. The CDR3 has 16 amino acids. Germline V gives CDR1 MGHRA, CDR2 YSYEKL. Unmatched junction bases numbered 8, after V lost 3 bases and J lost 4 bases.